This T cell receptor (beta chain) was retrieved from a study of beta chain features in type 1 diabetes. At the level of the study: In age, gender and cell yields, patients were similar to healthy donors.

Expressed TCRB transcripts got sequenced, as all isolated RNA was reverse transcribed. Profiling relied on immunoSEQ multiplex PCR, and the TCRdb table lists in-frame clones only, not all of them. The profile covers 200,000 to 250,000 clones, with approximately 10% appearing a single time and roughly 1.3% taken by the ten largest. Germline CDR1 is SGHNT and CDR2 is YYREEE (reference sequence). CDR3 length: 14 amino acids. V was clipped by 0 bases and J by 3 bases; unmatched bases: 2. In the case of this clone: In the same sample, other DNA sequences code for this CDR3.

This sequence originates from a man in his late teens or twenties in good health. The specimen sequenced was central memory CD4+ T cells from blood. The chain links TRBV5-4 to TRBJ2-5; 7 positions match TRBD1. CDR3 sequence: CASSLGGTEETQYF. DNA for the CDR3: TGTGCCAGCAGCTTGGGAGGGACAGAAGAGACCCAGTACTTC. Supplemented by reference TRBV5-4 and TRBJ2-5, the full variable domain reads ETGVTQSPTHLIKTRGQQVTLRCSSQSGHNTVSWYQQALGQGPQFIFQYYREEENGRGNFPPRFSGLQFPNYSSELNVNALELDDSALYLCASSLGGTEETQYFGPGTRLLVL.